Detailed here is one TCR beta chain. The CDR3 runs to 14 residues. Deletions cut 3 bases from V and 7 bases from J, with 12 bases between. The germline CDR1 and CDR2 sequences are MDHEN and SYDVKM. These data originate in a study of blood T cell repertoires in COVID-19. TCRdb's table, derived via immunoSEQ multiplex PCR, lists solely in-frame clones and lacks some. The profile shows around 320,000 clones, approximately 91% of them singletons. The source of this sequence is a woman in her twenties or thirties who had been exposed to COVID-19. The V and J genes are TRBV28 and TRBJ1-4, with D hard to call. The source material was PBMCs or T cells enriched from blood (not recorded which). For the CDR3, the DNA is TGTGCCAGCAGTTTTTTCCGCTCGGGTGAAAAACTGTTTTTT. This gives the protein CASSFFRSGEKLFF.